The 25 T cell receptor beta chains reported below all come from one sample, sequenced in a study of cytomegalovirus exposure and HLA in healthy donors. The PCR was carried out with 60 Vbeta primers and 13 Jbeta primers. Assay used: immunoSEQ multiplex PCR; TCRdb lists only in-frame clones, some missing. The data include 150,000 to 200,000 clones; the top ten clones carry about 6.5%. What was sequenced was PBMCs. The receptors were sampled from a man aged 30 to 45 in good health and CMV-seronegative.

This rearrangement joins TRBV6-4 to TRBJ2-3, with TRBD2 identical over 11 bases. This CDR3 region has 16 residues. J was trimmed by 2 bases and V by 2 bases; bases with no gene match: 3. The germline CDR1 and CDR2 sequences are MRHNA and SNTAGT. This chain's CDR3 is CASSDELAGATDTQYF. CDR3 sequence (DNA): TGTGCCAGCAGTGACGAACTAGCGGGAGCCACAGATACGCAGTATTTT.

The rearrangement uses TRBV7-9 and TRBJ2-2, with 8 bases lining up with TRBD1. The germline gives CDR1 SEHNR, CDR2 FQNEAQ (reference sequence). The V segment lost 5 bases and the J segment 3 bases; nucleotides outside the gene matches: 8. The CDR3 runs to 16 residues. The CDR3 DNA sequence: TGTGCCAGCAGCCGCCGAGGACAGGGTGACACCGGGGAGCTGTTTTTT. Amino acids: CASSRRGQGDTGELFF.

The gene calls are TRBV5-1 and TRBJ2-4, with 9 positions matching TRBD1. This CDR3 is 14 amino acids long. V dropped 0 bases and J dropped 7; count of bases not matched to a gene: 2. The germline CDR1 and CDR2 sequences are SGHRS and YFSETQ. The CDR3 sequence is CASSLGTGVNIQYF. The CDR3, as DNA: TGCGCCAGCAGCTTGGGGACAGGGGTGAACATTCAGTACTTC.

The rearrangement uses TRBV6-6 and TRBJ2-2; D gene uncertain. The CDR3 has 15 amino acids. Germline loops: CDR1 MNHNY, CDR2 SVGAGI (reference sequence). The V end lost 5 bases, the J end lost 0 bases, and 10 bases lay between the germline ends. CDR3 residues: CASSPFSANTGELFF. The DNA for the CDR3 is TGTGCCAGCAGTCCCTTCTCGGCGAACACCGGGGAGCTGTTTTTT.

This chain joins TRBV2 and TRBJ2-2; TRBD1 agrees at 11 bases. Germline V CDR1 and CDR2: SNHLY, FYNNEI. V dropped 6 bases and J dropped 4; count of bases not matched to a gene: 4. CDR3 length equals 15 residues. This chain's CDR3 is CASRPGTGGTGELFF. As DNA, the CDR3 is TGTGCCAGCAGACCCGGGACAGGGGGCACCGGGGAGCTGTTTTTT.

The chain recombines TRBV6-1 with TRBJ2-3; 7 positions match TRBD1. Germline CDR1 is MNHNS and CDR2 is SASEGT. This CDR3 has 14 amino acids. V shed 6 bases, J shed 2 bases, and the junction held 5 bases outside the gene matches. DNA for the CDR3: TGTGCCAGCAGCGGACAGGTGAACACAGATACGCAGTATTTT. It specifies CASSGQVNTDTQYF.

This chain links TRBV15 with TRBJ2-7; 8 nucleotides align to TRBD1. This CDR3 has 12 residues. CDR1 is LNHNV and CDR2 is YYDKDF in the germline V gene (reference sequence). The V and J ends lost 3 bases and 9 bases, in that order; junction bases with no gene match: 4. This chain's CDR3 is CATSRDRVGQYF. In DNA, the CDR3 is TGTGCCACCAGCAGGGACAGGGTTGGGCAGTACTTC.

V usage is TRBV7-9 and J usage is TRBJ2-1, with TRBD2 as a possible D gene (5 bases). The CDR3 consists of 17 residues. V gave up 4 bases and J gave up 7 bases, with 23 bases separating them. Germline V gene sequence: CDR1 SEHNR, CDR2 FQNEAQ (reference sequence). CDR3 region: CASSSPDSSPQGNEQFF. The CDR3, as DNA: TGTGCCAGCAGCTCCCCGGACTCCTCCCCCCAAGGGAATGAGCAGTTCTTC.

The chain links TRBV4-1 to TRBJ1-6; D perhaps matches TRBD1 (5 bases). The CDR3 runs 18 residues. CDR1 is MGHRA and CDR2 is YSYEKL in the germline V gene. The V end lost 3 bases, the J end lost 3 bases, and 18 bases lay between the germline ends. Here the CDR3 DNA reads TGCGCCAGCAGCCATCACCGTTCCGGGGGAAACTATAATTCACCCCTCCACTTT. It encodes CASSHHRSGGNYNSPLHF.

This chain uses TRBV6-4 with TRBJ1-2; a weak D match, TRBD1 (5 bases). Germline-derived CDR1 and CDR2 are MRHNA and SNTAGT. The CDR3 extends over 13 amino acids. V was pared by 3 bases and J by 3 bases, with 8 bases between. The CDR3 DNA reads as TGTGCCAGCAGTGAGGGGCCTGACTATGGCTACACCTTC. Amino acid sequence: CASSEGPDYGYTF.

The chain is built from TRBV29-1 and TRBJ2-1, with TRBD2 matching over 10 bases. CDR3 length: 14 residues. The V segment lost 2 bases and the J segment 7 bases; nucleotides outside the gene matches: 5. CDR1 is SQVTM, CDR2 ANQGSEA, per germline. The CDR3 loop reads CSVESLAGANEQFF. DNA for the CDR3: TGCAGCGTTGAAAGCCTAGCGGGGGCTAATGAGCAGTTCTTC.

This chain uses TRBV4-1 with TRBJ2-2, with TRBD1 matching 9 bases. Germline V lookup: CDR1 MGHRA, CDR2 YSYEKL. V lost 1 base to trimming and J lost 3 bases; unmatched junction nucleotides: 6. This CDR3 has 17 amino acids. CDR3 sequence: CASSQGDRVGHTGELFF. DNA of the CDR3: TGCGCCAGCAGCCAAGGGGACAGGGTGGGGCACACCGGGGAGCTGTTTTTT.

This sequence joins TRBV4-1 and TRBJ1-5; TRBD1 matches 9 bases. Germline V CDR1 and CDR2: MGHRA, YSYEKL. V lost 1 base, J lost 6 bases, and 7 bases stayed unmatched. The CDR3 consists of 16 residues. The CDR3 here is CASSQVSGTGFQPQHF. For the CDR3, the DNA is TGCGCCAGCAGCCAAGTTTCCGGGACAGGGTTTCAGCCCCAGCATTTT.

This chain links TRBV28 with TRBJ2-3; 9 positions match TRBD2. CDR1 is MDHEN, CDR2 SYDVKM, per germline. The J segment lost 5 bases and the V segment lost 2 bases, leaving 2 bases of the junction unmatched. The CDR3 loop spans 14 amino acids. The DNA of the CDR3 is TGTGCCAGCAGTTTAGCGGGAGGGGGAGATACGCAGTATTTT. The encoded protein is CASSLAGGGDTQYF.

The genes are TRBV6-1 and TRBJ2-5; D ambiguous. The CDR3 has 11 residues. Per germline, CDR1 MNHNS and CDR2 SASEGT. The CDR3 reads CTDKYQETQYF. DNA of the CDR3: TGTACCGACAAGTACCAAGAGACCCAGTACTTC.

This rearrangement joins TRBV27 to TRBJ2-5, with TRBD1 identical over 12 bases. This CDR3 region has 15 residues. Germline V lookup: CDR1 MNHEY, CDR2 SMNVEV (reference sequence). V trimming: 5 bases; J trimming: 5 bases; junction bases outside the gene matches: 6. The CDR3 region has the DNA TGTGCCAGCAGTGGGGACAGGGGGCGATGGGAGACCCAGTACTTC. This sequence encodes CASSGDRGRWETQYF.

This CDR3 is CSVEWEGVGETQYF. The CDR3 DNA is TGCAGCGTTGAGTGGGAAGGGGTTGGGGAGACCCAGTACTTC. The J gene is TRBJ2-5, the V gene TRBV29-1; D might be TRBD1 (5 bases). Germline V gene lookup returns CDR1 SQVTM and CDR2 ANQGSEA. Trimming left V 3 bases short and J 5 bases short, with 16 bases between. CDR3 length: 14 amino acids.

This chain joins TRBV14 and TRBJ1-2, with D unresolved. In germline, CDR1 is SGHDN, CDR2 FVKESK. The V and J ends lost 6 bases and 4 bases respectively, with 9 bases between them. This CDR3 has 12 residues. The CDR3 region has the DNA TGTGCCAGCAGTCCTAACCTCTATGGCTACACCTTC. It codes for CASSPNLYGYTF.

The rearrangement joins TRBV23-1 to TRBJ1-5; D perhaps matches TRBD1 (6 bases). TRBV23-1 falls under the ORF class, with uncertain function. CDR3 length: 17 residues. V dropped 1 base and J dropped 0 bases, with 13 bases sitting between them. The CDR3 DNA follows: TGCGCCAGCAGTCAATGGAAAACAGGGCATAGCAATCAGCCCCAGCATTTT. Amino acids: CASSQWKTGHSNQPQHF.

This chain uses TRBV29-1 with TRBJ2-7; possible D gene TRBD2, 6 bases. The V gene's germline CDR1 is SQVTM and CDR2 ANQGSEA. V lost 0 bases and J lost 6, with 18 bases in between. This CDR3 has 15 residues. The CDR3 sequence is CSVEDLRGLAFEQYF. The CDR3 DNA is TGCAGCGTTGAAGATCTTCGGGGACTGGCTTTCGAGCAGTACTTC.

The CDR3 spells CASSVLPTGAFYEQYF. As DNA, the CDR3 is TGTGCCAGCAGTGTGCTACCGACAGGGGCTTTCTACGAGCAGTACTTC. The chain carries TRBV6-1 and TRBJ2-5, with 8 nucleotides matching TRBD1. Near its end, the DNA agrees better with TRBJ2-7, so the J call may be wrong. CDR1 and CDR2 from the germline V gene are MNHNS and SASEGT. This CDR3 contains 16 residues.

The V gene is TRBV18, the J gene TRBJ2-7; 8 bases map to TRBD2. The CDR3 covers 15 residues. V lost 5 bases and J lost 2; bases outside the gene matches: 8. CDR1 is KGHSH, CDR2 LQKENI, per germline. CDR3 protein: CASSGPAGGAYEQYF. Written as DNA, the CDR3 is TGTGCCAGCTCAGGACCGGCCGGGGGGGCCTACGAGCAGTACTTC.

CDR3 region: CASSLGGFDYNEQFF. CDR3 coding DNA: TGCGCCAGCAGCTTGGGAGGGTTCGACTACAATGAGCAGTTCTTC. The V call is TRBV5-1, the J call TRBJ2-1; tentative D call: TRBD2 (5 bases). This CDR3 contains 15 residues. V lost 0 bases and J lost 3, with 10 bases in between. Germline V lookup: CDR1 SGHRS, CDR2 YFSETQ.

For the CDR3, the DNA is TGCGCCAGCAGCGGGACTAGTAGTATAAATGAGCAGTTCTTC. As protein: CASSGTSSINEQFF. This chain uses TRBV5-1 with TRBJ2-1, with 8 bases aligning to TRBD2. V shed 4 bases and J 7 bases; nucleotides not matched to a gene: 7. Germline V gene data show CDR1 as SGHRS and CDR2 as YFSETQ. This CDR3 has 14 amino acids.

J is TRBJ2-5 and V is TRBV28; maybe TRBD1 (6 bases). The CDR3 covers 16 residues. V lost 1 base and J 2 bases, leaving 14 bases between the germline ends. Germline CDR1 MDHEN, CDR2 SYDVKM. The CDR3 DNA sequence: TGTGCCAGCAGTTTATCTAACAGGGCGATACAAGAGACCCAGTACTTC. It encodes CASSLSNRAIQETQYF.